Listed here are 2 T cell receptor beta chains from one sample, sequenced in a study of ipilimumab plus nivolumab after autologous stem cell transplantation. TCRdb keeps only in-frame clones here, not all; method: immunoSEQ multiplex PCR. The sample records 84,000 or so clones, 83% being singletons. The input for sequencing was PBMCs, taken in a trial of ipilimumab plus nivolumab as post-transplant consolidation. These receptors were taken from a male donor with diffuse large B-cell lymphoma.

V is TRBV7-2 and J is TRBJ1-1; D is unclear. The V gene lost 5 bases and the J gene lost 3 bases, with 22 bases spanning the gap. CDR1 is SGHTA and CDR2 is FQGNSA in the germline V gene. The CDR3 runs to 17 residues. The CDR3 here is CASSLTQGIKRDTEAFF. Here the CDR3 DNA reads TGTGCCAGCAGCCTGACTCAAGGTATCAAGAGGGACACTGAAGCTTTCTTT.

The chain uses TRBV6-5 and TRBJ2-5, with a possible D match to TRBD1 (6 bases). V was shortened by 5 bases and J by 3 bases, with 10 bases between the two germline ends. Germline CDR1 MNHEY, CDR2 SVGAGI. The CDR3 sequence is 13 residues long. CDR3 bases: TGTGCCAGCAGTATACCAGGGGAAGAGACCCAGTACTTC. This codes for CASSIPGEETQYF.